One and the same sample provided the 22 T cell receptor beta chains below, sequenced in a study of blood T cell repertoires in COVID-19. Profiled with immunoSEQ multiplex PCR; TCRdb holds only in-frame clones, not every one. Here the sample spans approximately 230,000 clones, just over 85% being singletons. Sequenced material: peripheral blood. The receptors derive from a man aged 80 or over with acute or convalescent COVID-19.

V gene TRBV6-5 combines with J gene TRBJ1-1; D possibly corresponds to TRBD1 (5 bases). From germline, CDR1 is MNHEY and CDR2 SVGAGI. This CDR3 has 13 residues. V was cut by 5 bases and J by 10 bases, with 17 bases left in between. The CDR3 loop reads CASSPPDIPLAFF. DNA of the CDR3: TGTGCCAGCAGTCCCCCGGACATCCCACTAGCTTTCTTT.

This clone was observed a single time. The genes are TRBV5-1 and TRBJ2-1, with no clear D. Germline loops: CDR1 SGHRS, CDR2 YFSETQ. The CDR3 runs to 16 residues. The V end lost 0 bases, the J end lost 0 bases, and 10 bases lay between the germline ends. DNA for the CDR3: TGCGCCAGCAGCTTGGGTGTCCCCCTCTCCTACAATGAGCAGTTCTTC. Its translation is CASSLGVPLSYNEQFF.

Of note for this clone: The sample holds other DNA sequences that translate to the same CDR3. The CDR3 coding sequence is TGCGCCAGCAGCTTGAGACTAGCGGAGAGCACAGATACGCAGTATTTT. Translated: CASSLRLAESTDTQYF. This rearrangement joins TRBV5-1 to TRBJ2-3; 9 bases are shared with TRBD2. Germline V CDR1 and CDR2: SGHRS, YFSETQ. V dropped 1 base and J dropped 0; count of bases not matched to a gene: 3. CDR3 size: 16 residues.

The rearrangement joins TRBV4-1 to TRBJ2-1; unclear D gene. CDR1 and CDR2 from the germline V gene are MGHRA and YSYEKL. The CDR3 runs 15 residues. V was trimmed by 2 bases and J by 8 bases, leaving 16 bases between them. CDR3 nucleotide sequence: TGCGCCAGCAGCCAACTTCTGAGTTGGGCCGATGAGCAGTTCTTC. Residues: CASSQLLSWADEQFF.

As regards this clone: The sample carries other DNA sequences with the same CDR3. The V gene is TRBV5-1, the J gene TRBJ1-1, with 7 bases that match TRBD1. Germline-derived CDR1 and CDR2 are SGHRS and YFSETQ. The CDR3 is 14 residues long. V lost 2 bases to trimming and J lost 1 base; unmatched junction nucleotides: 2. This chain's CDR3 is CASSLGGGNTEAFF. CDR3 coding DNA: TGCGCCAGCAGCTTAGGGGGCGGGAACACTGAAGCTTTCTTT.

The rearrangement joins TRBV28 to TRBJ2-7, with D perhaps TRBD1 (5 bases). V lost 3 bases and J 3 bases, leaving 12 bases between the germline ends. Germline assignment: CDR1 MDHEN and CDR2 SYDVKM. The CDR3 length is 14 residues. The CDR3 DNA follows: TGTGCCAGCAGTTTGTTCCGACAGAACTACGAGCAGTACTTC. It codes for CASSLFRQNYEQYF.

This clone occurred many times. CDR3: CASSVGSGGLYEQYF. Written as DNA, the CDR3 is TGTGCCAGCAGCGTAGGAAGCGGGGGGCTCTACGAGCAGTACTTC. The chain joins TRBV9 to TRBJ2-7; 9 nucleotides match TRBD2. J was trimmed by 3 bases and V by 0 bases; bases with no gene match: 4. CDR1 is SGDLS and CDR2 is YYNGEE in the germline V gene. The CDR3 totals 15 residues.

V and J are TRBV19 and TRBJ2-1, with TRBD1 matching 9 bases. The CDR3 covers 17 residues. The germline gives CDR1 LNHDA, CDR2 SQIVND (reference sequence). V dropped 6 bases and J dropped 2; count of bases not matched to a gene: 11. CDR3 amino acids: CASRKGSGTGPYNEQFF. The CDR3, as DNA: TGTGCCAGTAGAAAGGGCTCCGGGACAGGGCCCTACAATGAGCAGTTCTTC.

V gene TRBV2 combines with J gene TRBJ1-2; no clear D. Germline V gives CDR1 SNHLY, CDR2 FYNNEI. Trimming removed 9 bases at V and 2 bases at J, with 7 bases between. The CDR3 runs to 11 residues. The CDR3 protein is CASKQNYGYTF. For the CDR3, the DNA is TGTGCCAGTAAACAGAACTATGGCTACACCTTC.

This clone was detected once. The rearrangement links TRBV27 to TRBJ1-2; a possible D gene is TRBD1 (5 bases). CDR1 is MNHEY and CDR2 is SMNVEV in the germline V gene (reference sequence). The ends were cut back, 3 bases at V and 5 bases at J, with 16 bases in the middle. The CDR3 totals 15 residues. Written as DNA, the CDR3 is TGTGCCAGCAGTTTCTCGCGGGGGGGAAGGTATGGCTACACCTTC. It is translated as CASSFSRGGRYGYTF.

Worth noting for this clone: Germline is not matched at one junction end, which may reflect a read error. This rearrangement joins TRBV7-7 to TRBJ2-3; TRBD1 matches 7 bases. The CDR3 has 15 amino acids. Germline V lookup: CDR1 SSHAT, CDR2 FNYEAQ (reference sequence). The CDR3 reads CASSSGQPSTDTQYF. The CDR3 DNA is TGTGCTAGCAGCTCGGGACAGCCTAGCACAGATACGCAGTATTTT.

The chain combines TRBV6-2 or TRBV6-3 with TRBJ2-5; weak D call: TRBD1 (5 bases). Germline-derived CDR1 and CDR2 are MNHEY and SVGEGT. Trimming pared 1 base from V and 8 bases from J, leaving 14 bases between. This CDR3 has 14 residues. The CDR3 DNA is TGTGCCAGCAGTTACTATGAGACAGTTATTACCCAGTACTTC. It specifies CASSYYETVITQYF.

The chain is built from TRBV6-1 and TRBJ1-5; the match to TRBD1 covers 10 bases. V lost 4 bases, J lost 5 bases, and 11 bases stayed unmatched. CDR1 is MNHNS, CDR2 SASEGT, per germline. The CDR3 length is 17 residues. DNA of the CDR3: TGTGCCAGCAGTGTATCCTCCGGGACAGGGGTCGATCAGCCCCAGCATTTT. It codes for CASSVSSGTGVDQPQHF.

V usage is TRBV12-3 or TRBV12-4 and J usage is TRBJ1-1, with D uncertain. The CDR3 is 11 amino acids. V lost 6 bases and J 2 bases, leaving 4 bases between the germline ends. The CDR3: CASSRNTEAFF. The CDR3 DNA reads as TGTGCCAGCAGCAGAAACACTGAAGCTTTCTTT.

The chain has TRBV27 and TRBJ2-7; 7 bases agree with TRBD2. CDR3 size: 15 residues. Germline loops: CDR1 MNHEY, CDR2 SMNVEV (reference sequence). V gave up 5 bases and J gave up 0 bases; unmatched junction bases: 7. DNA for the CDR3: TGTGCCAGCAGTACTATAGCGGGTAGCTCCTACGAGCAGTACTTC. Its protein product is CASSTIAGSSYEQYF.

The chain links TRBV10-1 to TRBJ2-7, with a weak D call TRBD2 (5 bases). CDR1 WNHNN and CDR2 SYGVQD come from the germline V gene (reference sequence). V lost 8 bases and J lost 3, with 20 bases in between. The CDR3 is made up of 15 amino acids. The CDR3 DNA follows: TGCGCCAGCCCCAAGTATACATCGGGGAGCTACGAGCAGTACTTC. This sequence encodes CASPKYTSGSYEQYF.

V gene TRBV30 combines with J gene TRBJ1-4, with a tentative D call TRBD1 (5 bases). Trimming shortened V by 3 bases and J by 13 bases, and 15 bases separated the two germline ends. In germline, CDR1 is GTSNPN, CDR2 SVGIG (reference sequence). The CDR3 is made up of 12 amino acids. The CDR3 nucleotides are TGTGCCTGGAGAGGAGGGGATTCTAGACTGTTTTTT. Its translation: CAWRGGDSRLFF.

The chain couples TRBV6-5 to TRBJ1-5; possibly TRBD1 for D (6 bases). The CDR3 consists of 16 residues. The V end was cut by 0 bases, the J end by 2 bases, with 11 bases between. Germline V gene sequence: CDR1 MNHEY, CDR2 SVGAGI. CDR3 protein: CASSYSGAGGNQPQHF. The CDR3 DNA is TGTGCCAGCAGTTACTCGGGGGCGGGTGGCAATCAGCCCCAGCATTTT.

This clone was seen just once. The chain couples TRBV18 to TRBJ2-2; the D is unclear. V lost 3 bases to trimming and J lost 7 bases, with 6 bases between them. The CDR3 runs to 12 residues. CDR1 and CDR2 from the germline V gene are KGHSH and LQKENI. CDR3 coding DNA: TGTGCCAGCTCACCCCGAGACGGGGAGCTGTTTTTT. It specifies CASSPRDGELFF.

The chain employs TRBV3-1 (or the pseudogene TRBV3-2) and TRBJ2-6, with TRBD1 matching 9 bases. V was pared by 6 bases and J by 0 bases, with 9 bases of the junction left unmatched. Germline CDR1 and CDR2: LGHDT and YNNKEL (reference sequence). This CDR3 is 18 amino acids long. CDR3 sequence reads: CASSMDRGTFSGANVLTF. The CDR3 coding sequence is TGTGCCAGCAGTATGGACAGGGGAACTTTCTCTGGGGCCAACGTCCTGACTTTC.

The J gene is TRBJ1-1, the V gene TRBV5-1; 9 nucleotides align to TRBD1. Germline loops: CDR1 SGHRS, CDR2 YFSETQ. After removal of 4 bases from V and 0 bases from J, the junction contained 7 bases not matched to a gene. The CDR3 contains 16 residues. CDR3 protein: CASSLDRGVMNTEAFF. CDR3 coding DNA: TGCGCCAGCAGCCTGGACAGGGGAGTGATGAACACTGAAGCTTTCTTT.

This clone turned up a few times. The J gene is TRBJ1-3, the V gene TRBV4-1, with a weak D call TRBD1 (5 bases). The CDR3 contains 17 residues. CDR1 MGHRA and CDR2 YSYEKL come from the germline V gene. Trimming took 0 bases from V and 1 from J, leaving 13 bases between them. The CDR3 nucleotides read TGCGCCAGCAGCCAAGATATAGGGGCTGCTTCTGGAAACACCATATATTTT. This encodes CASSQDIGAASGNTIYF.